These 8 T cell receptor beta chains originate from one sample sequenced in a study of molecular identifiers for immune sequencing clone quantification. TCRdb independently ran MiXCR on the PCR reads; one entry per CDR3 protein. The data hold some 650,000 distinct CDR3 sequences, with 20% observed a single time. Sequencing input: naive CD8+ T cells from blood, with Jurkat cell RNA spiked in. The subset denotes: FACS-sorted CD8+CD4-CCR7+CD45RA+ naive T cells. The receptor set was obtained from a human donor in good health. Some libraries in this study had Jurkat cell RNA spiked in.

At least ten counts were recorded for this clonotype. The chain links TRBV30 to TRBJ2-2; tentative D call: TRBD1 (5 bases). The V gene lost 8 bases and the J gene lost 1 base, with 11 bases spanning the gap. The CDR3 contains 13 residues. CDR1 and CDR2 (germline): GTSNPN, SVGIG (reference sequence). CDR3 DNA: TGTGCCACCCGACAGAGGAACACCGGGGAGCTGTTTTTT. It specifies CATRQRNTGELFF.

The CDR3 sequence is CASSIGSGRIYEQYF. CDR3 DNA sequence: TGTGCCAGTAGTATAGGAAGCGGGAGGATTTACGAGCAGTACTTC. This sequence joins TRBV19 and TRBJ2-7; 9 positions agree with TRBD2. The V and J ends lost 1 base and 4 bases, in that order; junction bases with no gene match: 5. Germline loops: CDR1 LNHDA, CDR2 SQIVND (reference sequence). This CDR3 comprises 15 residues.

At least ten counts were recorded for this clonotype. The chain has TRBV9 and TRBJ2-7; D remains ambiguous. Germline V gene sequence: CDR1 SGDLS, CDR2 YYNGEE. The CDR3 sequence is 16 residues long. The V end lost 0 bases, the J end lost 0 bases, and 13 bases lay between the germline ends. The CDR3 nucleotides are TGTGCCAGCAGCGTAGTAGGGAAGCCCAACTCCTACGAGCAGTACTTC. Amino acid sequence: CASSVVGKPNSYEQYF. Full variable domain (remainder filled in from reference TRBV9 and TRBJ2-7): DSGVTQTPKHLITATGQRVTLRCSPRSGDLSVYWYQQSLDQGLQFLIQYYNGEERAKGNILERFSAQQFPDLHSELNLSSLELGDSALYFCASSVVGKPNSYEQYFGPGTRLTVT.

In its sample, this clonotype was seen many times. The V gene is TRBV10-2, the J gene TRBJ1-5; D unresolved. Trimming shortened V by 5 bases and J by 0 bases, and 11 bases separated the two germline ends. The CDR3 is made up of 15 amino acids. The germline CDR1 and CDR2 sequences are WSHSY and SAAADI. The CDR3 bases are TGCGCCAGCAGTATGGAAGAGGGTAGCAATCAGCCCCAGCATTTT. This gives the protein CASSMEEGSNQPQHF.

This clonotype has ten or more counts. The V gene is TRBV29-1, the J gene TRBJ1-1; D is undetermined. This CDR3 region has 13 residues. Trimming removed 5 bases from V and 6 bases from J, with 16 bases in between. Looked up from germline, CDR1 is SQVTM and CDR2 is ANQGSEA. The CDR3, as DNA: TGCAGCGTTTATGAGCTTGGGATGGCTGAAGCTTTCTTT. It yields the protein CSVYELGMAEAFF.

A word on this clonotype: A clone one base away is much larger, so this may be a read error. The chain recombines TRBV7-2 with TRBJ2-1; unclear D gene. The CDR3 is 14 residues long. CDR1 and CDR2 from the germline V gene are SGHTA and FQGNSA. The CDR3 is CVSSALHSYNEQFF. CDR3 nucleotides: TGTGTCAGCAGCGCTCTACACTCCTACAATGAGCAGTTCTTC. Based on the CDR3 plus reference TRBV7-2 and TRBJ2-1, the full variable domain is GAGVSQSPSNKVTEKGKDVELRCDPISGHTALYWYRQSLGQGLEFLIYFQGNSAPDKSGLPSDRFSAERTGGSVSTLTIQRTQQEDSAVYLCVSSALHSYNEQFFGPGTRLTVL.

This clonotype has ten or more counts. The chain links TRBV30 to TRBJ2-4; 7 bases are a match to TRBD1. Germline V gives CDR1 GTSNPN, CDR2 SVGIG (reference sequence). This CDR3 is 13 amino acids long. The J segment lost 9 bases and the V segment lost 0 bases, leaving 5 bases of the junction unmatched. For the CDR3, the DNA is TGTGCCTGGAGTGTAGGGGGCTCATCCATTCAGTACTTC. Its translation: CAWSVGGSSIQYF.

In its sample, this clonotype was seen a few times. The V gene is TRBV19, the J gene TRBJ2-7; no reliable D call. This CDR3 comprises 13 residues. The germline CDR1 and CDR2 sequences are LNHDA and SQIVND (reference sequence). V lost 5 bases, J lost 2 bases, and 10 bases lay in between. In DNA form, the CDR3 reads TGTGCCAGTAGTCGGGCGGAAGCCTACGAGCAGTACTTC. It encodes CASSRAEAYEQYF. The whole variable domain, remainder taken from reference TRBV19 and TRBJ2-7, is DGGITQSPKYLFRKEGQNVTLSCEQNLNHDAMYWYRQDPGQGLRLIYYSQIVNDFQKGDIAEGYSVSREKKESFPLTVTSAQKNPTAFYLCASSRAEAYEQYFGPGTRLTVT.